This record concerns one TCR beta chain sequence. This sample stems from a study of cytomegalovirus exposure and HLA in healthy donors. About the study: The approximately 120 validation repertoires were reported in a later analysis to have been generated on the same platform as the roughly 720 first-cohort repertoires.

Produced via immunoSEQ multiplex PCR; TCRdb's table is partial and in-frame only. The sample holds about 21,000 clones, around 97% seen once. The V and J ends lost 5 bases and 2 bases, in that order; junction bases with no gene match: 7. The CDR3 loop spans 16 amino acids. CDR1 is KGHSH and CDR2 is LQKENI in the germline V gene. The donors were in the 120-subject validation cohort; that cohort was separate from the roughly 700-subject first cohort. The source of this sequence is a young man in good health and CMV-seropositive. Specimen: PBMCs. The gene calls are TRBV18 and TRBJ1-5; TRBD1 matches 9 bases. The CDR3 DNA is TGTGCCAGCTCAGCGGGACAGGGAAACGGCAATCAGCCCCAGCATTTT. Residues: CASSAGQGNGNQPQHF.